The rows below give T cell receptor beta chains drawn from one sample of a study of blood T cell repertoires in COVID-19. Data came from immunoSEQ multiplex PCR; TCRdb stores just in-frame clones and leaves some out. The sample contains 120,000 to 150,000 clones, about four fifths of which appear only once. Sequencing was carried out using peripheral blood. These receptors were collected from a human donor in a cohort sampled during active COVID-19. The CDR3 runs from the conserved cysteine through the conserved F or W. Each record gives: V gene, J gene, D gene, clone size, CDR3 DNA, CDR3 protein. The D gene is left open where the match is weak. Clone size appears in some rows only: once, few, many, or a class for an expanded clone.

TRBV20-1,TRBJ1-1,TRBD1,.,TGCAGTGCTAGTTGGGCAGGGGGTTCGAACACTGAAGCTTTCTTT,CSASWAGGSNTEAFF
TRBV6-6,TRBJ1-5,TRBD1,.,TGTGCCACCCTACGGGGGGACAGGGGTCCCAATCAGCCCCAGCATTTT,CATLRGDRGPNQPQHF
TRBV18,TRBJ1-5,TRBD1,.,TGTGCCAGCTCACCTAATAGGGACAGGGTGGCCCAGCATTTT,CASSPNRDRVAQHF
TRBV2,TRBJ1-4,.,few,TGTGCCAGCAGTGAAACACGGAGTAATGAAAAACTGTTTTTT,CASSETRSNEKLFF
TRBV6-1,TRBJ1-5,.,once,TGTGCCAGCAGTGAATCGGGGGGTGTCCAGCCCCAGCATTTT,CASSESGGVQPQHF
TRBV5-1,TRBJ2-4,TRBD2,.,TGCGCCAGCAGCAGCTTAGCGGGGTCGGCCAAAAACATTCAGTACTTC,CASSSLAGSAKNIQYF
TRBV5-5,TRBJ1-3,.,.,TGTGCCAGCAGCTTGGTGGTGGCAAACTCTGGAAACACCATATATTTT,CASSLVVANSGNTIYF
TRBV9,TRBJ2-7,TRBD1,.,TGTGCCAGCAGCGTAGAGACAGGGTTTCATTACGAGCAGTACTTC,CASSVETGFHYEQYF
TRBV18,TRBJ1-1,.,.,TGTGCCAGCTCGGACAGCATATTAGGGAACACTGAAGCTTTCTTT,CASSDSILGNTEAFF
TRBV9,TRBJ2-1,.,.,TGTGCCAGCAGCGTAGGTATAGCCCATGAGCAGTTCTTC,CASSVGIAHEQFF
TRBV5-5,TRBJ1-2,TRBD1,.,TGTGCCAGCAGCTTGGGTCAGGGGGCCATCTATGGCTACACCTTC,CASSLGQGAIYGYTF
TRBV2,TRBJ1-2,.,.,TGTGCCAGCAGTGGACAGGTGACTAACTATGGCTACACCTTC,CASSGQVTNYGYTF
TRBV19,TRBJ1-5,TRBD1,.,TGTGCCAGTAGTATAGGGACAGGGCCGGTCAGTCATCTGCATTTT,CASSIGTGPVSHLHF
TRBV7-9,TRBJ1-6,.,once,TGTGCCAGCAGACTCATCCGGGGTGCTTATAATTCACCCCTCCACTTT,CASRLIRGAYNSPLHF
TRBV11-3,TRBJ2-3,TRBD1,once,TGTGCCAGCAGCCCAGGGGGCTTAGGGTCGACAGATACGCAGTATTTT,CASSPGGLGSTDTQYF
TRBV28,TRBJ2-3,TRBD2,.,TGTGCCAGCAGTTTATCCCCGGGACTAGCGGGAGGGTTATTGTACACAGATACGCAGTATTTT,CASSLSPGLAGGLLYTDTQYF
TRBV6-6,TRBJ2-4,.,once,TGTGCCAGCAGTCCTTCTCGGGAGCGGGCCAAAAACATTCAGTACTTC,CASSPSRERAKNIQYF
TRBV10-3,TRBJ2-5,TRBD2,.,TGTGCCATCAGTGAGACTAGCGGGAGGGTCAGGGGAGAGACCCAGTACTTC,CAISETSGRVRGETQYF
TRBV7-2,TRBJ2-1,.,few,TGTGCCAGCAGCTTGGGGACACCAAAACCCAGGAAACTCTTC,CASSLGTPKPRKLF
TRBV7-6,TRBJ2-3,.,.,TGTGCCAGCAGCGGTCGGAGAGGAAGCACAGATACGCAGTATTTT,CASSGRRGSTDTQYF
TRBV27,TRBJ1-1,TRBD1,.,TGTGCCAGTACAGGGGAATTGGGAACTGAAGCTTTCTTT,CASTGELGTEAFF
TRBV21-1,TRBJ2-4,.,.,TGTGCCAGCAGCAGACTAGCGGGAGACGTCAAAAACATTCAGTACTTC,CASSRLAGDVKNIQYF
TRBV18,TRBJ2-5,.,.,TGTGCCAGCTCACTCCTACAGGGCCCGGAGACCCAGTACTTC,CASSLLQGPETQYF
TRBV9,TRBJ2-2,.,.,TGTGCCAGCAGCCCTTACCGAGCGGCGAACACCGGGGAGCTGTTTTTT,CASSPYRAANTGELFF
TRBV19,TRBJ1-4,.,.,TGTGCCAGTAGTGCAGACAGAATCGCAACTAATGAAAAACTGTTTTTT,CASSADRIATNEKLFF
TRBV16,TRBJ1-1,.,.,TGTGCCAGCAGCCAATCCGGTTCGATGAACACTGAAGCTTTCTTT,CASSQSGSMNTEAFF
TRBV9,TRBJ2-2,.,.,TGTGCCAGCAGCCGTAGCGTCTCGAACACCGGGGAGCTGTTTTTT,CASSRSVSNTGELFF
TRBV28,TRBJ2-5,TRBD1,.,TGTGCCAGCAGTACCAGACAGGGCCAAGAGACCCAGTACTTC,CASSTRQGQETQYF
TRBV19,TRBJ1-1,.,once,TGTGCCACGAGGGAGCGGCAGGGAGGGGGGTGGACTGAAGCTTTCTTT,CATRERQGGGWTEAFF
TRBV20-1,TRBJ1-5,.,.,TGCAGTGCTAGTGGGGGGACAAGCAATCAGCCCCAGCATTTT,CSASGGTSNQPQHF
TRBV5-1,TRBJ1-1,TRBD1,.,TGCGCCAGCAGGAGAAACCGACAGGGGGCCTCGAACACTGAAGCTTTCTTT,CASRRNRQGASNTEAFF
TRBV6-5,TRBJ2-3,.,.,TGTGCCACCTCCCGCGCATTCTCTACAGATACGCAGTATTTT,CATSRAFSTDTQYF
TRBV11-2,TRBJ2-5,.,once,TGTGCCAGCAGCCGAGACAGGCGAGAGACCCAGTACTTC,CASSRDRRETQYF
TRBV7-8,TRBJ2-7,TRBD2,.,TGTGCCAGCAGCTTAGCGGGACTAGCGGGAGGCCGGGTTGCCGAGCAGTACTTC,CASSLAGLAGGRVAEQYF
TRBV6-5,TRBJ1-2,.,.,TGTGCCAGCAGGGCTATGGGGCTCTTCTATGGCTACACCTTC,CASRAMGLFYGYTF
TRBV12-3/TRBV12-4,TRBJ2-5,TRBD1,.,TGTGCCAGCGGCGGGACAGGGAGGGAGACCCAGTACTTC,CASGGTGRETQYF
TRBV7-2,TRBJ2-7,.,few,TGTGCCAGCAGCCTCCAGGTCTACGAGCAGTACTTC,CASSLQVYEQYF
TRBV6-5,TRBJ2-1,TRBD2,.,TGTGCCAGTGGGTGGGCTAGCGGCCTGAATGAGCAGTTCTTC,CASGWASGLNEQFF
TRBV7-2,TRBJ2-3,.,.,TGTGCCAGCAGCCAAACACTAGCAAGTGATACGCAGTATTTT,CASSQTLASDTQYF
TRBV7-9,TRBJ1-4,.,.,TGTGCCAGCAGCTTAGGGGGCAGTCCTAATGAAAAACTGTTTTTT,CASSLGGSPNEKLFF
TRBV11-2,TRBJ1-1,.,.,TGTGCCAGCAGCCCGGGGGTAGTCGGGTACACTGAAGCTTTCTTT,CASSPGVVGYTEAFF
TRBV15,TRBJ1-5,.,few,TGTGCCACCAGCAGACCAGACAGTTCCAATCAGCCCCAGCATTTT,CATSRPDSSNQPQHF
TRBV19,TRBJ2-7,.,.,TGTGCCAGTAGGCGTAGCTCAACCTACGAGCAGTACTTC,CASRRSSTYEQYF
TRBV4-3,TRBJ1-3,.,.,TGCGCCAGCAGCCAAGATCGTAGTGGAAACACCATATATTTT,CASSQDRSGNTIYF
TRBV5-1,TRBJ1-5,.,.,TGCGCCAGCAGCTTAGGGGCAGGGAGGGATCAGCCCCAGCATTTT,CASSLGAGRDQPQHF
TRBV28,TRBJ1-4,.,.,TGTGCCAGCAGTTCCGGGACTAATGAAAAACTGTTTTTT,CASSSGTNEKLFF
TRBV9,TRBJ1-1,.,.,TGTGCCAGCAGCCCCTATTTAATGAACACTGAAGCTTTCTTT,CASSPYLMNTEAFF
TRBV5-6,TRBJ2-1,.,.,TGTGCCAGCAGCTCCGGGACTCGGGAGTTCTTC,CASSSGTREFF
TRBV24-1,TRBJ2-5,TRBD1,.,TGTGCCACCAGTGTGGGGACCGGGACAGGGGGGACAGAGACCCAGTACTTC,CATSVGTGTGGTETQYF
TRBV4-3,TRBJ2-1,TRBD2,few,TGCGCCAGCAGCCAAGACCCGGGACTAGCGGGAGTCAATGAGCAGTTCTTC,CASSQDPGLAGVNEQFF
TRBV7-9,TRBJ2-5,TRBD2,.,TGTGCCAGCAGCCCCCTAGGAGCGGGAGGCCAGGAGACCCAGTACTTC,CASSPLGAGGQETQYF
TRBV20-1,TRBJ1-1,.,.,TGCAGTGCTAGTCATGGTAGGGGCACTGAAGCTTTCTTT,CSASHGRGTEAFF
TRBV24-1,TRBJ1-2,TRBD1,.,TGTGCCACCAGTCAAGGACAGGGGGCGCCCGGTGGCTACACCTTC,CATSQGQGAPGGYTF
TRBV28,TRBJ2-1,TRBD2,.,TGTGCCAGCAGTCTCCTAACCGGGACTACTTATGAGCAGTTCTTC,CASSLLTGTTYEQFF
TRBV19,TRBJ2-1,.,.,TGTGCCAGTAGTGGCGCACGAGGGAGGAGCTCCTACAATGAGCAGTTCTTC,CASSGARGRSSYNEQFF
TRBV6-6,TRBJ1-4,TRBD1,.,TGTGCCAGCAGAAGGACAGGGGGCGATGAAAAACTGTTTTTT,CASRRTGGDEKLFF
TRBV6-6,TRBJ1-1,TRBD1,.,TGTGCCAGCAGTCGACAGGGCAGTACTGAAGCTTTCTTT,CASSRQGSTEAFF
TRBV18,TRBJ2-5,.,few,TGTGCCAGCTCCACGTCCAAGGGGGTCGCGGAGACCCAGTACTTC,CASSTSKGVAETQYF